This T cell receptor (beta chain) appears in the sequencing data of a study of T cell repertoires in cytomegalovirus infection (dated by TCRdb to between 2018 and 2020). General notes on the study: Donor HLA type was relevant to the analysis, because carriage of CMV infection together with the matching HLA type was indicated by public TCR beta signatures.

Sequencing was performed on an Illumina HiSeq 1500. TCRdb itself trimmed the public reads at Q25 with fastp, ran MiXCR and retained productive beta chains. When rows share a CDR3 protein, they turn into one entry using the most common DNA and genes. The table for this sample lists 200,000 to 250,000 distinct CDR3 sequences; 12% of them were counted only once. The leading ten clones occupy 1.5% to 2% of the sample. The full study reports these points: The ex vivo response was dominated by HLA-C-restricted CMV-specific TCR beta clonotypes, and the single most frequent clonotype in two of eight donors was supplied by these HLA-C-restricted clonotypes. Cumulative frequency of public TCR beta family members discriminated carriers of CMV infection plus the relevant HLA type in this cohort and an independent approximately 370-donor cohort.

Including cysteine and phenylalanine, the CDR3 has 13 amino acids. CDR3 DNA only is kept here, 39 bases in frame from base 1. V was cut back by 3 bases and J by 5 bases, leaving a gap of 7 bases between them. According to the germline V gene, CDR1 reads KGHDR and CDR2 reads SFDVKD. On this clonotype: The antigen this receptor binds is unknown. The input lacks base qualities; no much larger clone sits a single base away.

The sequence joins TRBV24-1 to TRBJ2-1, with no confidently assigned D gene. The sequenced sample was PBMCs. This sequence was found in a human donor in good health (CMV status not recorded). Some clones in this sample may be carry-over from other donors' samples. The encoded CDR3 is CATSDELNNEQFF. The nucleotide sequence reads TGTGCCACCAGTGATGAACTAAACAATGAGCAGTTCTTC.